Here is one T cell receptor beta chain with its context. No antigen is known for it. These data are taken from a study of Tregs in tolerant kidney transplant recipients. Notes on the study in general: Findings come from small patient numbers and require larger validation.

Method: immunoSEQ multiplex PCR; TCRdb's copy keeps in-frame clones and lacks some. The sample has approximately 30,000 clones; 82% are singletons. The sequenced material came from Tregs from blood cultured with allogeneic cells. The sequence was obtained from a human donor in good health.

The CDR3 sequence: CASSLRDFQYGYTF. For the CDR3, the DNA is TGTGCCAGCAGCCTCCGGGATTTCCAGTATGGCTACACCTTC. The chain is built from TRBV14 and TRBJ1-2; D unclear. CDR3 length equals 14 residues. V dropped 4 bases and J dropped 5 bases, with 14 bases sitting between them. CDR1 and CDR2 (germline): SGHDN, FVKESK.